What follows are 18 T cell receptor beta chains derived from one specimen sequenced in a study of CD8 T cells in ankylosing spondylitis (TCRdb year 2017). Points the paper makes about the study in general: Blood from ankylosing spondylitis patients appeared to be characterized by a TCR beta motif composed of about 8 highly homologous amino acid variants.

Receptors were amplified or captured by 5' RACE. Sequencing relied on an Illumina HiSeq 2500. TCRdb took the public reads, trimmed them with fastp at Q25, ran MiXCR for clone calling and kept in-frame beta chains. Identical CDR3 proteins give one entry, which carries the most common genes and DNA. A total of approximately 550,000 distinct CDR3 sequences appear in this sample, roughly 13% of them only once. The ten largest clonotypes hold around 6.8% of the sample. No antigen is known for these receptors. Input material: blood, either unsorted or a sorted T cell fraction (not recorded which). These receptors were taken from a male donor with ankylosing spondylitis.

This sequence joins TRBV20-1 and TRBJ2-5, with TRBD2 matching over 7 bases. Looked up from germline, CDR1 is DFQATT and CDR2 is SNEGSKA (reference sequence). The CDR3 contains 15 residues. With V trimmed by 0 bases and J by 4 bases, 8 bases remained unmatched. CDR3: CSARDGERDRETQYF. The CDR3 DNA sequence: TGCAGTGCTAGAGATGGGGAGCGGGATCGAGAGACCCAGTACTTC.

This rearrangement joins TRBV5-8 to TRBJ1-4; D is perhaps TRBD1 (6 bases). This CDR3 contains 16 residues. CDR1 and CDR2 from the germline V gene are SGHTS and YDEGEE. V lost 4 bases and J lost 4, with 17 bases in between. The CDR3 spells CASSATFGQYNEKLFF. The CDR3, as DNA: TGTGCCAGCAGCGCCACATTCGGACAGTATAATGAAAAACTGTTTTTT.

This rearrangement joins TRBV5-1 to TRBJ2-1; 10 bases match TRBD2. The length of the CDR3 is 14 residues. Germline CDR1 SGHRS, CDR2 YFSETQ. After removal of 0 bases from V and 10 bases from J, the junction contained 4 bases not matched to a gene. The CDR3 loop is CASSLGTSGREQFF. The DNA of the CDR3 is TGCGCCAGCAGCTTGGGGACTAGCGGACGGGAGCAGTTCTTC.

This clonotype was seen only a few times. This sequence joins TRBV2 and TRBJ1-6; D might be TRBD1 (5 bases). The CDR3 spans 15 residues. From germline, CDR1 is SNHLY and CDR2 FYNNEI. V was pared by 3 bases and J by 5 bases, with 11 bases between. The CDR3 DNA reads as TGTGCCAGCAGTGATGGGGGTGCGGATAATTCACCCCTCCACTTT. Its protein product is CASSDGGADNSPLHF.

This chain joins TRBV2 and TRBJ2-7; 13 positions match TRBD2. Germline V CDR1 and CDR2: SNHLY, FYNNEI. V lost 0 bases to trimming and J lost 2 bases; unmatched junction nucleotides: 4. CDR3 size: 17 residues. CDR3 bases: TGTGCCAGCAGTGAAGCCCCCGGGACTAGCGGGGCCTACGAGCAGTACGTC. Its translation is CASSEAPGTSGAYEQYV.

This clonotype was found many times. The V call is TRBV5-1, the J call TRBJ2-7; 12 bases agree with TRBD2. This CDR3 has 14 residues. With 0 bases clipped from V and 5 bases from J, the junction kept 0 bases outside the gene matches. The germline V gene encodes CDR1 SGHRS and CDR2 YFSETQ. Here the CDR3 DNA reads TGCGCCAGCAGCTTGGGACTAGCGGGAGACGAGCAGTACTTC. Encoded protein: CASSLGLAGDEQYF.

The chain employs TRBV24-1 and TRBJ2-1, with no clear D. This CDR3 spans 12 amino acids. Germline V gene lookup returns CDR1 KGHDR and CDR2 SFDVKD. Trimming pared 2 bases from V and 9 bases from J, leaving 7 bases between. The CDR3 reads CATSDWALEQFF. As DNA, the CDR3 is TGTGCCACCAGTGATTGGGCCCTTGAGCAGTTCTTC.

The rearrangement uses TRBV28 and TRBJ2-7; D is undetermined. The germline CDR1 and CDR2 sequences are MDHEN and SYDVKM. Deletions cut 10 bases from V and 5 bases from J, with 9 bases between. The CDR3 length is 10 residues. The CDR3 DNA reads TGTGCCACCCTATCCCACGAGCAGTACGTC. Translation gives CATLSHEQYV.

The chain employs TRBV20-1 and TRBJ2-7; unclear D gene. Trimming stripped 2 bases from V and 3 bases from J, with 11 bases between. The germline CDR1 and CDR2 sequences are DFQATT and SNEGSKA (reference sequence). CDR3 length equals 13 residues. The CDR3 is CSARSLNDYEQYF. CDR3 DNA: TGCAGTGCTAGAAGCCTAAACGACTACGAGCAGTACTTC.

This clonotype showed up many times. V is TRBV29-1 and J is TRBJ1-4; D is undetermined. Germline loops: CDR1 SQVTM, CDR2 ANQGSEA. V was clipped by 4 bases and J by 5 bases, with 8 bases between them. The CDR3 is 12 residues long. CDR3 DNA sequence: TGCAGCGTTGCCACGGGGAATGAAAAACTGTTTTTT. This gives the protein CSVATGNEKLFF.

This clonotype occurred a few times. The chain recombines TRBV11-2 with TRBJ2-1, with D tentatively TRBD1 (6 bases). The germline gives CDR1 SGHAT, CDR2 FQNNGV. The V end was cut by 5 bases, the J end by 3 bases, with 23 bases between. The CDR3 is 18 residues long. DNA of the CDR3: TGTGCCAGCAGCGCCCGTCCCAAGGGGGAATTAATCTACAATGAGCAGTTCTTC. Translation gives CASSARPKGELIYNEQFF. The full variable domain, rest sourced from reference TRBV11-2 and TRBJ2-1, is EAGVAQSPRYKIIEKRQSVAFWCNPISGHATLYWYQQILGQGPKLLIQFQNNGVVDDSQLPKDRFSAERLKGVDSTLKIQPAKLEDSAVYLCASSARPKGELIYNEQFFGPGTRLTVL.

This clonotype was seen only a few times. The genes are TRBV20-1 and TRBJ2-7, with 8 bases that match TRBD2. Germline V gene lookup returns CDR1 DFQATT and CDR2 SNEGSKA (reference sequence). J gave up 7 bases and V 0 bases, and 14 bases lay outside the gene matches. This CDR3 region has 16 residues. This chain's CDR3 is CSARDGRWAGGVEQYF. CDR3 DNA sequence: TGCAGTGCTAGAGATGGGCGGTGGGCGGGAGGAGTTGAGCAGTACTTC.

The table lists this clonotype with a few counts. This chain connects TRBV11-2 to TRBJ2-1; perhaps D is TRBD1 or TRBD2 (7 bases each). The V end was cut by 2 bases, the J end by 4 bases, with 15 bases between. The CDR3 sequence is 16 residues long. Germline values: CDR1 SGHAT, CDR2 FQNNGV. CDR3 DNA sequence: TGTGCCAGCAGCTTACGGGGAGGGACAGCTTACAATGAGCAGTTCTTC. Protein: CASSLRGGTAYNEQFF.

This clonotype has a handful of counts. The rearrangement joins TRBV5-1 to TRBJ1-4; tentative D call: TRBD1 (6 bases). Germline V gene sequence: CDR1 SGHRS, CDR2 YFSETQ. The CDR3 is 15 amino acids. V dropped 4 bases and J dropped 8 bases, with 18 bases sitting between them. The CDR3, as DNA: TGCGCCAGCAGCCTAGGGGGGGCCCCAGACGAAAAACTGTTTTTT. Residues: CASSLGGAPDEKLFF.

The genes are TRBV5-1 and TRBJ1-5; TRBD1 matches at 8 bases. J was trimmed by 3 bases and V by 4 bases; bases with no gene match: 9. The germline CDR1 and CDR2 sequences are SGHRS and YFSETQ. CDR3 size: 16 residues. CDR3 residues: CASSLDGQGPNQPQHF. CDR3 in DNA: TGCGCCAGCAGCCTAGACGGACAGGGCCCCAATCAGCCCCAGCATTTT.

CDR3 DNA sequence: TGTGCCACCAGCAGAGAGGAGCCGTCCGCCTATGGCTACACCTTC. This gives the protein CATSREEPSAYGYTF. The chain couples TRBV15 to TRBJ1-2, with D unresolved. The CDR3 is 15 residues long. CDR1 and CDR2 from the germline V gene are LNHNV and YYDKDF (reference sequence). Deletions cut 0 bases from V and 4 bases from J, with 12 bases between.

Ten or more counts support this clonotype. The rearrangement uses TRBV12-3 or TRBV12-4 and TRBJ2-5, with TRBD2 matching over 8 bases. This CDR3 comprises 14 residues. Trimming removed 5 bases from V and 5 bases from J; junction bases left unmatched: 7. The CDR3 DNA reads TGTGCCAGCAGTCCCGGGCCGGGAGGGGAGACCCAGTACTTC. Translating it yields CASSPGPGGETQYF.

The chain combines TRBV2 with TRBJ2-1, with unresolved D. Trimming removed 3 bases at V and 5 bases at J, with 11 bases between. The CDR3 contains 14 residues. Germline assignment: CDR1 SNHLY and CDR2 FYNNEI. CDR3 in DNA: TGTGCCAGCAGTGAGCTTGACTTGAACAATGAGCAGTTCTTC. It translates to CASSELDLNNEQFF.